A single T cell receptor (beta chain) is shown here with its context. What it binds is unknown. The data stem from a study of OX40 agonist ivuxolimab in advanced cancers. Overall study: A diagnosis of hepatocellular carcinoma, melanoma, renal cell or head and neck cancer was present in dose-escalation patients.

Regarding the study as a whole: The average count of expanded clones was higher among CD8+ T cells than among CD4+. With doses of 0.1 to 3.0 mg/kg, CD4+ and CD8+ blood T cells had undergone clonal expansion by week 6.

Here immunoSEQ multiplex PCR was the method, and the copy in TCRdb shows in-frame clones only, minus some. The sample records tens of thousands of clones, approximately 87% being singletons. Sampled blood was obtained at baseline, cycle 4 day 1, and cycle 7 day 1. Germline loops: CDR1 SEHNR, CDR2 FQNEAQ (reference sequence). V trimming: 4 bases; J trimming: 2 bases; junction bases outside the gene matches: 16. The CDR3 sequence is 18 residues long. This clonotype was sampled from an adult with an advanced solid tumor such as melanoma, head and neck, liver or kidney cancer. This sequence joins TRBV7-9 and TRBJ1-1; 7 nucleotides align to TRBD1. Sequencing used CD4+ or CD8+ T cells sorted from blood, obtained in a trial of the OX40 agonist ivuxolimab. CDR3 sequence (DNA): TGTGCCAGCAGCTCCGCCCTAACCCGACAGGGAGAAAACACTGAAGCTTTCTTT. It translates to CASSSALTRQGENTEAFF.